This T cell receptor (beta chain) was recovered during a study of blood T cell repertoires in COVID-19. Study overall: The United States, Italy and Spain supplied acute and convalescent COVID-19 samples. Sources were T cells, B-cell-depleted T cells, or PBMCs; the material itself was cDNA or gDNA.

CDR1 is MNHEY, CDR2 SVGAGI, per germline. Trimming took 4 bases from V and 5 from J, leaving 8 bases between them. The length of the CDR3 is 12 residues. Original processing methods: Reference gene primer amplification in the assay estimated nucleated cell counts. This table comes from immunoSEQ multiplex PCR, and its TCRdb copy is limited to in-frame clones, with some not included. V and J calls and clone size are those listed in that table; D and trimming were worked out from the DNA. The table records about 160,000 clones, roughly 80% of them present only once. The V call is TRBV6-5, the J call TRBJ2-5; TRBD2 might be the D (5 bases). The sequence was collected from a woman over 75 with acute or convalescent COVID-19. The source material was peripheral blood. CDR3 coding DNA: TGTGCCAGCAGTTTTCGGAGGGAGACCCAGTACTTC. It translates to CASSFRRETQYF.